This T cell receptor beta chain was captured in a study of blood T cell repertoires in COVID-19. Germline loops: CDR1 GTSNPN, CDR2 SVGIG (reference sequence). This CDR3 is 15 amino acids long. V lost 4 bases and J 2 bases, leaving 17 bases between the germline ends. Generated by immunoSEQ multiplex PCR, the TCRdb table keeps only in-frame clones and is missing some. This table has more than 95,000 clones, about 80% appearing once. The chain recombines TRBV30 with TRBJ1-2; D gene uncertain. This receptor was obtained from a woman aged 45 to 65 with acute or convalescent COVID-19. Sequenced: peripheral blood. CDR3 nucleotide sequence: TGTGCCTGGAAAGCAGGCCTAAATTTCAACTATGGCTACACCTTC. Translated: CAWKAGLNFNYGYTF. The entire variable domain, with the rest obtained from reference TRBV30 and TRBJ1-2, is as follows: SQTIHQWPATLVQPVGSPLSLECTVEGTSNPNLYWYRQAAGRGLQLLFYSVGIGQISSEVPQNLSASRPQDRQFILSSKKLLLSDSGFYLCAWKAGLNFNYGYTFGSGTRLTVV.